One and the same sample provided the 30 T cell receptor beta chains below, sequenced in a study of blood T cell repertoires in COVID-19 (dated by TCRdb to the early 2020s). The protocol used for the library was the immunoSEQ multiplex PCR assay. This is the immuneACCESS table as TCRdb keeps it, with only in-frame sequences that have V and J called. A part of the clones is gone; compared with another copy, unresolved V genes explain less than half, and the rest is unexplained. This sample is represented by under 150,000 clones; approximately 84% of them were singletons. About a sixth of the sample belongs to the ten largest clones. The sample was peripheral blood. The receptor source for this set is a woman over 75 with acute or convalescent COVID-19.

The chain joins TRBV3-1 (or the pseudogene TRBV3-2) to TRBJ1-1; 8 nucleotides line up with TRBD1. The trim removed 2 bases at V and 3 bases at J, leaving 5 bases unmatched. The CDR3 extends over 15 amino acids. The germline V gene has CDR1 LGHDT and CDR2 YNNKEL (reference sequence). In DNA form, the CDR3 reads TGTGCCAGCAGCCAAAAACAGGGGGTTTACACTGAAGCTTTCTTT. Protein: CASSQKQGVYTEAFF.

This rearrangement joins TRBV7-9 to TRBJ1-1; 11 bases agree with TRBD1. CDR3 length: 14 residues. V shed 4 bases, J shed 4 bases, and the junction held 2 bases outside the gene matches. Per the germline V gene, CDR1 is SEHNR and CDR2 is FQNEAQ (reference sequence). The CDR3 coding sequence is TGTGCCAGCAGCTCCGGGACAGGGGGCACTGAAGCTTTCTTT. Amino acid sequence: CASSSGTGGTEAFF.

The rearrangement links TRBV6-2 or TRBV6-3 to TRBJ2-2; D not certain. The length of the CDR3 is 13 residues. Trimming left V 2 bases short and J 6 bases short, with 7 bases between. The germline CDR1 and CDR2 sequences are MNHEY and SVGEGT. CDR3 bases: TGTGCCAGCAGTTACCCACTATCCGGGGAGCTGTTTTTT. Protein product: CASSYPLSGELFF.

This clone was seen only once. This chain's CDR3 is CASSQETMAGLAGEQETQYF. DNA of the CDR3: TGTGCCAGCAGCCAAGAAACTATGGCTGGGCTAGCGGGGGAGCAAGAGACCCAGTACTTC. The chain has TRBV14 and TRBJ2-5; 10 nucleotides line up with TRBD2. The CDR3 totals 20 residues. Trimming removed 0 bases from V and 2 bases from J; junction bases left unmatched: 15. The germline CDR1 and CDR2 sequences are SGHDN and FVKESK. The full variable domain, in which reference TRBV14 and TRBJ2-5 provide the parts outside the CDR3, is EAGVTQFPSHSVIEKGQTVTLRCDPISGHDNLYWYRRVMGKEIKFLLHFVKESKQDESGMPNNRFLAERTGGTYSTLKVQPAELEDSGVYFCASSQETMAGLAGEQETQYFGPGTRLLVL.

CDR3: CASSPSQGLGSPLHF. CDR3 DNA sequence: TGCGCCAGCAGCCCTAGCCAGGGGTTGGGGTCACCCCTCCACTTT. The gene calls are TRBV4-3 and TRBJ1-6; a weak D match, TRBD1 (6 bases). Trimming shortened V by 4 bases and J by 10 bases, and 17 bases separated the two germline ends. Germline CDR1 and CDR2: LGHNA and YSLEER. The CDR3 has 15 amino acids.

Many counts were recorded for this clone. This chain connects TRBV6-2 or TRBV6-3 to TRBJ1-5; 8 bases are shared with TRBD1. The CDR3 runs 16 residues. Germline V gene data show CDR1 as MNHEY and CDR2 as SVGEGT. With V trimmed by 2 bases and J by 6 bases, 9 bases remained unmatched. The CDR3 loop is CASSYPPRTGSQPQHF. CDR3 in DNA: TGTGCCAGCAGTTACCCTCCCCGGACAGGGAGTCAGCCCCAGCATTTT.

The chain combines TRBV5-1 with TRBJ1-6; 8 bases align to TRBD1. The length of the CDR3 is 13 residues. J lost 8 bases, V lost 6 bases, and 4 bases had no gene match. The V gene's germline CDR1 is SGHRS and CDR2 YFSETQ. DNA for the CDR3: TGCGCCAGCACCAGGGGGCTGGATTCACCCCTCCACTTT. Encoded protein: CASTRGLDSPLHF.

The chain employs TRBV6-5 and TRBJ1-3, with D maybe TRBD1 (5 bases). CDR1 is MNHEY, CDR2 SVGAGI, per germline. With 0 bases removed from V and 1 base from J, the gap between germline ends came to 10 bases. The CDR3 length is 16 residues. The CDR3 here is CASSYSGWTSGNTIYF. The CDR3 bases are TGTGCCAGCAGTTACTCAGGCTGGACATCTGGAAACACCATATATTTT.

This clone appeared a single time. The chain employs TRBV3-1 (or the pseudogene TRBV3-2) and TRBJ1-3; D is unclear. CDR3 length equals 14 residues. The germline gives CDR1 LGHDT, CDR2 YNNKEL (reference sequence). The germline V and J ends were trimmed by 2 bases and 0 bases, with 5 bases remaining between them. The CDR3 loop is CASSQRGSGNTIYF. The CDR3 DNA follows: TGTGCCAGCAGCCAACGGGGCTCTGGAAACACCATATATTTT.

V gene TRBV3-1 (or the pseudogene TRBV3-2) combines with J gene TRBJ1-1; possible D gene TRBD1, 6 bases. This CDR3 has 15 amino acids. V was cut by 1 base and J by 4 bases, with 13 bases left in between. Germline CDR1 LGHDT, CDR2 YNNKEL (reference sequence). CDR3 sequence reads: CASSQGRGAGTEAFF. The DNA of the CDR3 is TGTGCCAGCAGCCAAGGTCGGGGGGCGGGCACTGAAGCTTTCTTT.

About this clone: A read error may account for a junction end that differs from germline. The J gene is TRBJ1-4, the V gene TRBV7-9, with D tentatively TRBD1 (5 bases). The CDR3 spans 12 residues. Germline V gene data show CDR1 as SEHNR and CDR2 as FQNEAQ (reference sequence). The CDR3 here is CASSLAGGEVHF. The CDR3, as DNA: TGTGCCAGCAGCTTAGCTGGGGGGGAAGTCCACTTT.

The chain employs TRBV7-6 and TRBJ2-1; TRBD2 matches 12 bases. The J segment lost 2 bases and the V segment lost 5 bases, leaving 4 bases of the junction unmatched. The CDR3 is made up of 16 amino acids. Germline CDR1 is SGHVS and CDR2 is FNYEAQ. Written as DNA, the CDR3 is TGTGCCAGCAGCCCCCGGACTAGCGGGGCCTACAATGAGCAGTTCTTC. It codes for CASSPRTSGAYNEQFF.

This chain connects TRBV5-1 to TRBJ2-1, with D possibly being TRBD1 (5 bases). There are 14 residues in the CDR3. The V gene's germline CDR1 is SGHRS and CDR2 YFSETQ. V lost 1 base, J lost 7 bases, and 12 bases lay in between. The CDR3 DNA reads TGCGCCAGCAGCTTGAGGGGTGGGGAAAATGAGCAGTTCTTC. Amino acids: CASSLRGGENEQFF.

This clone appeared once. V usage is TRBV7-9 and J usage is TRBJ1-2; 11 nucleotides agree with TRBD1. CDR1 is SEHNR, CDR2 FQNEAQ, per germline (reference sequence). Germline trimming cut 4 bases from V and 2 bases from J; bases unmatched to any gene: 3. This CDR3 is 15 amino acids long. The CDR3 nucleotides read TGTGCCAGCAGCTCCCGGACAGGGGGCAACTATGGCTACACCTTC. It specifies CASSSRTGGNYGYTF.

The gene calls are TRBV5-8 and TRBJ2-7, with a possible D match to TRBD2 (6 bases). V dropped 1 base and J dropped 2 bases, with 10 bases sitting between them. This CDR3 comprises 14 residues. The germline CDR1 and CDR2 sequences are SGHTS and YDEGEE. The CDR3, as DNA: TGTGCCAGCAGCTTGTTGGGGGGTACCTACGAGCAGTACTTC. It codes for CASSLLGGTYEQYF.

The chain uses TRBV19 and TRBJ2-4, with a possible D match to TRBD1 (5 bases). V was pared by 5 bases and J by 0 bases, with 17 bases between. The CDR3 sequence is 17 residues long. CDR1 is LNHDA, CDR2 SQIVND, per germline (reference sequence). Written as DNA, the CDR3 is TGTGCCAGTAGTGTGGGGCTCGCTGCTGTAGCCAAAAACATTCAGTACTTC. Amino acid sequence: CASSVGLAAVAKNIQYF.

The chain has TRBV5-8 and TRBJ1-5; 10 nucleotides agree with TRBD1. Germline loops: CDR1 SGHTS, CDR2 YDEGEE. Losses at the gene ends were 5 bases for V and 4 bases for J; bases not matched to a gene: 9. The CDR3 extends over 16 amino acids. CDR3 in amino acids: CASRPRDRGGNQPQHF. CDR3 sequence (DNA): TGTGCCAGCAGGCCCCGGGACAGGGGCGGGAATCAGCCCCAGCATTTT.

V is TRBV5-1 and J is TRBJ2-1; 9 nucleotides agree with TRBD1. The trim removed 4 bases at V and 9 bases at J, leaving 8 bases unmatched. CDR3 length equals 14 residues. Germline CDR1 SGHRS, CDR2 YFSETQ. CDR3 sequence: CASSVTGGSPEQFF. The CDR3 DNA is TGCGCCAGCAGCGTGACAGGGGGTTCGCCTGAGCAGTTCTTC.

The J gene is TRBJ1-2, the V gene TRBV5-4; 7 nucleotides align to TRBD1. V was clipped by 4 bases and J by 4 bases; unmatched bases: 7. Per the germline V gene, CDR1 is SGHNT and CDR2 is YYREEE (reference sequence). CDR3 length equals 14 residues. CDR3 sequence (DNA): TGTGCCAGCAGCACCCGCGGACAGGCCTATGGCTACACCTTC. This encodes CASSTRGQAYGYTF.

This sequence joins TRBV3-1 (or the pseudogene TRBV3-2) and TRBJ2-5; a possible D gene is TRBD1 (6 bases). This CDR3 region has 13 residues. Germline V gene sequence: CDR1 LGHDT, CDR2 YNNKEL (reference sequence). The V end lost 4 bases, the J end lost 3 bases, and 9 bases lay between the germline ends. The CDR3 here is CASSPTGKETQYF. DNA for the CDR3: TGTGCCAGCAGCCCTACAGGGAAAGAGACCCAGTACTTC.

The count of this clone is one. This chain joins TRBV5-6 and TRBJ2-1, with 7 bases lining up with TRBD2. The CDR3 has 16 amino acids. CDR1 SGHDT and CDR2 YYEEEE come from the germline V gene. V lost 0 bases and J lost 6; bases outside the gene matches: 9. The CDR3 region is CASSLDRGRTPNEQFF. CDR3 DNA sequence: TGTGCCAGCAGCTTGGACCGCGGGAGAACGCCCAATGAGCAGTTCTTC.

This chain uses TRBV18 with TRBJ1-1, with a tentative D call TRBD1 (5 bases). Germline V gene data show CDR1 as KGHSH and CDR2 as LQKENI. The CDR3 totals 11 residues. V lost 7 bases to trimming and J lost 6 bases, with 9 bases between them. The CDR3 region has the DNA TGTGCCAGCTTAGGGGTGTCTGAAGCTTTCTTT. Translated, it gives CASLGVSEAFF.

The CDR3 DNA sequence: TGTGCCAGCAGCGGACCGAGGGCGCCAGATACGCAGTATTTT. Residues: CASSGPRAPDTQYF. J is TRBJ2-3 and V is TRBV7-2, with D possibly TRBD2 on 5 matching bases. The germline V gene has CDR1 SGHTA and CDR2 FQGNSA. The ends were cut back, 5 bases at V and 4 bases at J, with 13 bases in the middle. The CDR3 sequence is 14 residues long.

CDR3: CASSPSEDRDNSPLHF. CDR3 coding DNA: TGTGCCAGTAGTCCTTCAGAGGACAGGGATAATTCACCCCTCCACTTT. The V and J genes are TRBV19 and TRBJ1-6, with 8 bases lining up with TRBD1. Germline V gene sequence: CDR1 LNHDA, CDR2 SQIVND (reference sequence). The V and J ends lost 5 bases and 5 bases, in that order; junction bases with no gene match: 8. This CDR3 spans 16 amino acids.

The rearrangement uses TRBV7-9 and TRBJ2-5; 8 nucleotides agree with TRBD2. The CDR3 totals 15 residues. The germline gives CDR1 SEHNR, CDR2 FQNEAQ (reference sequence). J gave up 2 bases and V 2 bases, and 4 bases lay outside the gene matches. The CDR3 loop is CASSLTSGAQETQYF. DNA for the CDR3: TGTGCCAGCAGCTTAACTAGCGGAGCTCAAGAGACCCAGTACTTC.

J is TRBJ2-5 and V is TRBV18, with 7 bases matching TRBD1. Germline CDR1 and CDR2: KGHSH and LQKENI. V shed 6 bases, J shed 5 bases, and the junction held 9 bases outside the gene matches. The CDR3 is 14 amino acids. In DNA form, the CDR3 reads TGTGCCAGCTCCCAAAGGGGGCAGGGGGAGACCCAGTACTTC. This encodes CASSQRGQGETQYF.

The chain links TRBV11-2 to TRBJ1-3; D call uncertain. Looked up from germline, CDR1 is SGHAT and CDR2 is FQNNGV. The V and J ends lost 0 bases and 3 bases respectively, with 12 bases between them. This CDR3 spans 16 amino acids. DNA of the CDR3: TGTGCCAGCAGCTTAGATGTCTCGGGTAGTGGAAACACCATATATTTT. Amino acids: CASSLDVSGSGNTIYF.

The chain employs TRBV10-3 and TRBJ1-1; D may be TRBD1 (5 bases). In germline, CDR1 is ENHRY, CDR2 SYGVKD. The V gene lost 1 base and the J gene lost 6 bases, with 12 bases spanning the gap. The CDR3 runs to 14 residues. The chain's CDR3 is CAISEWAGLAEAFF. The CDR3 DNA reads TGTGCCATCAGTGAGTGGGCAGGGTTGGCTGAAGCTTTCTTT.

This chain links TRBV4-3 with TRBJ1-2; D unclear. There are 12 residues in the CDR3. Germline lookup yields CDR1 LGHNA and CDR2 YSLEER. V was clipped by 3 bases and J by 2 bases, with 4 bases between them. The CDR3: CASSQGNYGYTF. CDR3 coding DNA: TGCGCCAGCAGCCAGGGCAACTATGGCTACACCTTC.

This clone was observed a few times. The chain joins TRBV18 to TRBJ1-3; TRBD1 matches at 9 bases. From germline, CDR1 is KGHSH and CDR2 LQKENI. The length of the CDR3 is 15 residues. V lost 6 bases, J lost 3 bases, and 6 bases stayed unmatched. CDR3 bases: TGTGCCAGCTCCCCTAGGACAGGGGTTGGAAACACCATATATTTT. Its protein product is CASSPRTGVGNTIYF.